The present T cell receptor (beta chain) was sequenced within a study of CD8+CD57+ T cells in acquired aplastic anemia. Study overall: The mean DNA yield obtained from sorted CD4+ and CD8+ cells came to 3 to 4 ug. Study-level findings and limits: Patients had around 28 CD8+ CDR3 sequences in common with controls (the shared set). Patients and healthy controls showed no significant CD8+ Simpson's diversity difference.

Investigators profiled TCR beta VDJ and CDR3 from genomic DNA template. TCRdb fed the reads into MiXCR, producing one record per CDR3 protein. The table lists 180,000 or so distinct CDR3 sequences, around 45% of them singletons. The length of the CDR3 is 15 residues. The germline CDR1 and CDR2 sequences are MGHRA and YSYEKL. On this clonotype itself: Its specificity is not known. One end of the junction is discordant with germline, which a read error may explain.

The sequencing sample was made of sorted CD4+, CD8+, or CD8+CD57+ T cells (not recorded which) from PBMCs. The sequence was collected from a human donor in good health. The chain carries TRBV4-1 and TRBJ2-2; TRBD1 aligns across 8 bases. CDR3 sequence: CDSSQPTGEVGELFF. The CDR3, as DNA: TGCGACAGCAGCCAGCCGACAGGGGAGGTCGGGGAGCTGTTTTTT.